Below, one T cell receptor beta chain is given with its context. In the authors' methods: Researchers report that nucleated cell counts were estimated from reference gene primer amplification. Produced via immunoSEQ multiplex PCR; TCRdb's table is partial and in-frame only. V and J calls and clone size come straight from that table; D and trimming were deduced from the DNA. The repertoire includes 70,000 to 90,000 clones, about nine tenths of them detected once, and roughly 7.2% sits in the top ten. This sample was included in a study of blood T cell repertoires in COVID-19. Looking at the study overall: COVID-19 samples from acute and convalescent phases originated in the United States, Italy and Spain. The analysed material was cDNA or gDNA that came from T cells, B-cell-depleted T cells, or PBMCs.

The V gene's germline CDR1 is MGHRA and CDR2 YSYEKL. The length of the CDR3 is 16 residues. V was clipped by 0 bases and J by 6 bases; unmatched bases: 4. The V call is TRBV4-1, the J call TRBJ2-2; 10 bases map to TRBD2. Sequencing input: peripheral blood. The sequence was collected from a human donor in a cohort sampled during active COVID-19. The CDR3 nucleotides read TGCGCCAGCAGCCAAGAACTAGCGGGGTTCCCCGGGGAGCTGTTTTTT. Translated, it gives CASSQELAGFPGELFF.